This T cell receptor (beta chain) was retrieved from a study of Graves' ophthalmopathy and Graves' hyperthyroidism. This clonotype occurred many times. Additional autoimmune diseases, uncontrolled infections, pregnancy or lactation disqualified patients. The PBMCs were taken from less than 11 ml of fresh peripheral blood. Between the trimmed V and J ends, which lost 2 bases and 8 bases, there was a span of 12 bases. This CDR3 is 13 amino acids long. Looked up from germline, CDR1 is MDHEN and CDR2 is SYDVKM. RNA transcripts were the template, and TCR beta CDR3 regions were amplified from them. RT-PCR in the first round used HTBI primers; a second-round multiplex PCR followed. TCRdb reanalysed the multiplex PCR reads using MiXCR and keeps one entry per CDR3 protein. The table includes just over 600,000 distinct CDR3 sequences, about 20% detected once.

What was sequenced was peripheral blood. The sequence was collected from a woman aged 18-30 years with stable Graves' hyperthyroidism. Some clones in this sample may be carry-over from other donors' samples. The chain recombines TRBV28 with TRBJ1-2; D gene unclear. Here the CDR3 reads CASSLPADGGYTF. The CDR3 DNA reads as TGTGCCAGCAGTTTACCTGCGGACGGAGGCTACACCTTC.